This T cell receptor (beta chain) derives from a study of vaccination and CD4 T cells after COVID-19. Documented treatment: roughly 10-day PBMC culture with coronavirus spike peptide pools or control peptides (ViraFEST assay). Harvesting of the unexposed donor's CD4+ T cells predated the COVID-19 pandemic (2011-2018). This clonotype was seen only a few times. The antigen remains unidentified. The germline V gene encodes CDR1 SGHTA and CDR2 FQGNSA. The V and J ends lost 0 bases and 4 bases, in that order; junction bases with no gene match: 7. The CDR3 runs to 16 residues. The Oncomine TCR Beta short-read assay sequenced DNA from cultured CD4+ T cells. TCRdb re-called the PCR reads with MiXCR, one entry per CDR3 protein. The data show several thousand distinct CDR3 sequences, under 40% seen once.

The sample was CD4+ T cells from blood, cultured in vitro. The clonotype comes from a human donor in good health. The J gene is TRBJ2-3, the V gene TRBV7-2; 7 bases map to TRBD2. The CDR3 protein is CASSLASGSLSDTQYF. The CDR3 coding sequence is TGTGCCAGCAGCTTAGCTAGCGGGTCCCTTTCAGATACGCAGTATTTT.